These T cell receptor beta chains were read from a single sample in a study of post-analysis software for immune sequencing data. TCRdb processed the PCR reads anew with MiXCR; each CDR3 protein has one entry. This table has over 700,000 distinct CDR3 sequences, roughly 27% appearing once. The sequenced material came from blood. These TCRs come from a girl aged 10-17 years with multiple sclerosis. CDR3s include the opening cysteine and the closing phenylalanine or tryptophan. D genes are given only for firm matches. Size values are once, few and many counts, or a class for expanded clones, and some rows have none.

.	TRBV19	.	TRBJ1-2	TGTGCCAGCCTAGGGCAGAGGGGCAGCGGGTATGGCTACACCTTC	CASLGQRGSGYGYTF
.	TRBV5-4	TRBD1	TRBJ2-1	TGTGCCAGCAGCCGACCAGAACAGGGGGCGCGAAGGAATGAGCAGTTCTTC	CASSRPEQGARRNEQFF
.	TRBV29-1	.	TRBJ1-1	TGCGGCGGGGAAAGGGCTCGGACTGAAGCTTTCTTT	CGGERARTEAFF
.	TRBV7-6	.	TRBJ1-4	TGTGCCAGCAGCCCTAGGGGGGTAGAAGAAAAACTGTTTTTT	CASSPRGVEEKLFF
.	TRBV29-1	.	TRBJ2-3	TGCAGCGGAAGCAGCACAGATACGCAGTATTTT	CSGSSTDTQYF
many	TRBV7-2	.	TRBJ2-7	TGTGCCAGCAGCTTAGGTGGGGAGACTTTTTACGAGCAGTACTTC	CASSLGGETFYEQYF
.	TRBV6-5	.	TRBJ1-1	TGTGCCAGCAGTTTACACAGGGTGAACACTGAAGCTTTCTTT	CASSLHRVNTEAFF
.	TRBV6-2/TRBV6-3	.	TRBJ2-7	TGTGCCAGCAGCCGACAGAGGTACTACGAGCAGTACTTC	CASSRQRYYEQYF
.	TRBV7-2	TRBD2	TRBJ2-1	TGTGCCAGCAACCTCGGACTAGCGGGAGAGAGCTCCTACAATGAGCAGTTCTTC	CASNLGLAGESSYNEQFF
.	TRBV5-6	.	TRBJ1-2	TGTGCCAGCAGCTTGCCCGGGGAGAATGGCTACACCTTC	CASSLPGENGYTF
.	TRBV6-5	.	TRBJ1-2	TGTGCCAGCAGTTATGCGTTAGGGGGGAGCGGCTTCACCTTC	CASSYALGGSGFTF
few	TRBV4-1	.	TRBJ1-2	TGCGCCAGCAGCTCCCGATGGGGGCTCGGCTATGGCTACACCTTC	CASSSRWGLGYGYTF
.	TRBV20-1	TRBD2	TRBJ2-5	TGCAGTACTAGAGATTGGACTAGCCAAGAGACCCAGTACTTC	CSTRDWTSQETQYF
once	TRBV9	.	TRBJ2-1	TGTGCCAGCAGCGTAGATGGGGGATCGGATGAGCAGTTCTTC	CASSVDGGSDEQFF
few	TRBV3-1	TRBD2	TRBJ2-7	TGTGCCAGCAGCCCCCCTTGGGGCGGGAGTTCCCACGAGCAGTACTTC	CASSPPWGGSSHEQYF
few	TRBV6-5	.	TRBJ1-2	TGTGCCAGCAGTTACTCGGTTCAGGGATCTAACTATGGCTACACCTTC	CASSYSVQGSNYGYTF
few	TRBV5-4	TRBD2	TRBJ2-5	TGTGCCAGCAGCGGGGGACTAGCGGGGTCCGAGACCCAGTACTTC	CASSGGLAGSETQYF
.	TRBV6-4	.	TRBJ2-1	TGTGCCAGCAGTGTCGGGCTCTACAATGAGCAGTTCTTC	CASSVGLYNEQFF
.	TRBV10-3	.	TRBJ2-7	TGTGCCATCAGCCGAGCAGACACACGCGACGAGCAGTACTTC	CAISRADTRDEQYF
.	TRBV20-1	.	TRBJ2-5	TGCAGTGCTAGCAGTCTAGCGATTCAAGGGAGTCGGTACTTC	CSASSLAIQGSRYF
.	TRBV19	.	TRBJ2-1	TGTGCCAGTAGTTCAGAACCTAAGACCTCCTACAATGAGCAGTTCTTC	CASSSEPKTSYNEQFF
few	TRBV5-5	.	TRBJ2-5	TGTGCCAGCGGCTCCGGGACCCAAACGGGGACCCAGTACTTC	CASGSGTQTGTQYF
few	TRBV5-4	.	TRBJ1-4	TGTGCCAGCTATAGCCAAGGGGGAGGGGAAAAACTGTTTTTT	CASYSQGGGEKLFF
.	TRBV5-6	.	TRBJ2-7	TGTGCCAGCAGCCCTCGGGCAGGGGTGTCCTACGAGCAGTACTTC	CASSPRAGVSYEQYF
few	TRBV20-1	.	TRBJ2-5	TGCAGTGCTAGAGATTTTTCGGGGCAAGAGACCCAGTACTTC	CSARDFSGQETQYF
.	TRBV7-8	.	TRBJ2-1	TGTGCCAGCAGCTTTACAGCCCTTCCCTACAATGAGCAGTTCTTC	CASSFTALPYNEQFF
few	TRBV28	TRBD2	TRBJ2-1	TGTGCCAGCCAGGGCGGGAGTTACAATGAGCAGTTCTTC	CASQGGSYNEQFF
few	TRBV10-3	.	TRBJ1-1	TGTGCCATCAGTGAGGATGAGGCGGATGAAGCTTTCTTT	CAISEDEADEAFF
few	TRBV3-1	.	TRBJ2-1	TGTGCCAGCAGCCAAGACGGGCTCGCGGGGAATGAGCAGTTCTTC	CASSQDGLAGNEQFF
few	TRBV6-4	.	TRBJ1-1	TGTGCCAGTTCCACGGACAGGAACACTGAAGCTTTCTTT	CASSTDRNTEAFF
few	TRBV9	TRBD2	TRBJ2-3	TGTGCCAGCAGCTCTACTAGCGGGAGTTCGAATACGCAGTATTTT	CASSSTSGSSNTQYF
few	TRBV20-1	.	TRBJ2-5	TGCAGTGCTAGAGATCAGTTGATACAGATTCGAGAGACCCAGTACTTC	CSARDQLIQIRETQYF
few	TRBV15	.	TRBJ1-5	TGTGCCACCAGCAGAGTGGAATTTGCGCCCGGGGGTAATCAGCCCCAGCATTTT	CATSRVEFAPGGNQPQHF
few	TRBV7-2	TRBD1	TRBJ2-1	TGTGCCAGCGTCGGGGACAGCTCCTACAATGAGCAGTTCTTC	CASVGDSSYNEQFF
.	TRBV20-1	.	TRBJ2-1	TGCAGTGCTAATACGTCTTTCCGTAAGGATGAGCAGTTCTTC	CSANTSFRKDEQFF
many	TRBV20-1	.	TRBJ2-3	TGCAGTGCTAGAGTTAGTACAGATACGCAGTATTTT	CSARVSTDTQYF
.	TRBV20-1	TRBD1	TRBJ1-2	TGCAGTGCTCCCTTGCAGGGGGCGAGGTATGGCTACACCTTC	CSAPLQGARYGYTF
few	TRBV28	TRBD2	TRBJ2-1	TGTGCCAGCAGTTCCAATAGCGGGACGAGGGCTTACAATGAGCAGTTCTTC	CASSSNSGTRAYNEQFF
.	TRBV18	.	TRBJ1-6	TGTGCCAGCTCACCAAAGGGAGACTATAATTCACCCCTCCACTTT	CASSPKGDYNSPLHF
.	TRBV19	.	TRBJ1-5	TGTGCCAGTAGGGGGAGTGCGGGAAGCCCCCAGCATTTT	CASRGSAGSPQHF
.	TRBV18	TRBD1	TRBJ1-5	TGTGCCAGCTCACCTCTTTTCGTGGCAGGGGGTCAGCCCCAGCATTTT	CASSPLFVAGGQPQHF
few	TRBV4-1	TRBD2	TRBJ2-4	TGCGCCAGCAGCCAAGGCCCGGGGGCGGGGGGGATATTACTAGCCAAAAACATTCAGTACTTC	CASSQGPGAGGILLAKNIQYF
.	TRBV5-6	TRBD2	TRBJ2-3	TGTGCCAGCAGCTCGGAGCTAGCGGGGGGAAGCACAGATACGCAGTATTTT	CASSSELAGGSTDTQYF
.	TRBV9	.	TRBJ1-2	TGTGCCAGCAAAGGCTATGGCTACACCTTC	CASKGYGYTF
.	TRBV6-5	.	TRBJ1-2	TGTGCCAGCATCGGGTTCTATGGCTACACCTTC	CASIGFYGYTF
.	TRBV6-5	.	TRBJ2-1	TGTGCCAGCACCCAGGGGCCTGAGCAGTTCTTC	CASTQGPEQFF
.	TRBV3-1	.	TRBJ1-6	TGTGCCAGCAGCCCCCTCCATAGCTCCTATAATTCACCCCTCCACTTT	CASSPLHSSYNSPLHF
.	TRBV28	.	TRBJ2-5	TGTGCCAGCAGTTCAGGATCCCGACAGGATCTTTTCCAAGAGACCCAGTACTTC	CASSSGSRQDLFQETQYF
few	TRBV10-3	.	TRBJ1-5	TGTGCCATCAAGGCAGATAATAGCAATCAGCCCCAGCATTTT	CAIKADNSNQPQHF
.	TRBV10-3	.	TRBJ1-1	TGTGCCATCACTGACGGTCACACTGAAGCTTTCTTT	CAITDGHTEAFF
few	TRBV6-2/TRBV6-3	.	TRBJ2-6	TGTGCCAGCAGTTACAGTGGTGGGGCCAACGTCCTGACTTTC	CASSYSGGANVLTF
many	TRBV12-3/TRBV12-4	TRBD1	TRBJ1-1	TGTGCCAGCAGTTCGGGACAGATGAACACTGAAGCTTTCTTT	CASSSGQMNTEAFF
.	TRBV7-9	.	TRBJ1-3	TGTGCCAGCAGCTTACACGGAAACACCATATATTTT	CASSLHGNTIYF